This T cell receptor (beta chain) was retrieved from a study of CD8+ T cells in alopecia areata. With 1 base removed from V and 5 bases from J, the gap between germline ends came to 11 bases. The germline gives CDR1 LGHNA, CDR2 YNFKEQ. The CDR3 extends over 14 amino acids. Treatment noted: oral pan-JAK inhibitor, 5-10 mg twice daily. RNA was extracted and reverse transcribed into cDNA as the sequencing template. Data came from immunoSEQ multiplex PCR; TCRdb stores just in-frame clones and leaves some out. Altogether roughly 99,000 clones are present, 84% being singletons, with the ten largest covering over 20%.

The chain uses TRBV4-2 and TRBJ1-1, with D hard to call. The source of this sequence is a human donor with alopecia areata. The sample consisted of CD8+ T cells sorted from blood, taken at week 24, from a patient treated with tofacitinib. The CDR3 DNA is TGTGCCAGCAGCCAAGGGGCGCTGGGGACTGAAGCTTTCTTT. It codes for CASSQGALGTEAFF.